This T cell receptor beta chain emerged from a study of OX40 agonist ivuxolimab in advanced cancers. Study summary: Males comprised 82.7% of the group, whose mean age was approximately 60 years (range 23 to 79). General study results and limits: Dosing at 0.1 to 3.0 mg/kg was accompanied by clonal expansion of CD4+ and CD8+ blood T cells by week 6.

This clone was seen a few times. Its target is not known. Other DNA sequences from this sample encode an identical CDR3 as well. From germline, CDR1 is MGHRA and CDR2 YSYEKL. This CDR3 region has 11 residues. The V and J ends lost 1 base and 10 bases respectively, with 7 bases between them. Sequencing used immunoSEQ multiplex PCR; TCRdb keeps in-frame clones, though not all of them. The sample shows tens of thousands of clones, 84% of them seen only once. Blood was sampled at baseline, cycle 4 day 1, and cycle 7 day 1. The chain links TRBV4-1 to TRBJ1-1, with D hard to call. The source material was CD4+ or CD8+ T cells sorted from blood, sampled in a trial of the OX40 agonist ivuxolimab. This TCR came from an adult with an advanced solid tumor such as melanoma, head and neck, liver or kidney cancer. The CDR3 spells CASSQGLGAFF. The CDR3, as DNA: TGCGCCAGCAGCCAAGGGTTGGGAGCTTTCTTT.